This entry describes one TCR beta chain. These data come from a study of T cell changes during pregnancy in multiple sclerosis. The CDR3 has 11 amino acids. The germline V gene encodes CDR1 DFQATT and CDR2 SNEGSKA (reference sequence). V was cut by 1 base and J by 9 bases, with 7 bases left in between. The protocol was immunoSEQ multiplex PCR, while the TCRdb copy is restricted to in-frame clones and leaves out a portion. This table has around 31,000 clones, around 90% appearing once. The material was CD4+ T cells from peripheral blood mononuclear cells, obtained in the third trimester of pregnancy. This TCR derives from a female donor in good health, enrolled as a control in a pregnancy study. This rearrangement joins TRBV20-1 to TRBJ2-1; no definite D call. The CDR3 here is CSARGRGEQFF. The CDR3 DNA is TGCAGTGCTAGAGGGAGAGGTGAGCAGTTCTTC.